Here is one TCR beta chain with its context. Germline V gives CDR1 SGHNT, CDR2 YENEEA. V trimming: 0 bases; J trimming: 7 bases; junction bases outside the gene matches: 13. The CDR3 sequence is 19 residues long. The table came from immunoSEQ multiplex PCR; TCRdb's copy has only in-frame clones and leaves some out. The top ten hold under 6.5% of the sample, which has a few hundred thousand clones, approximately 87% seen once. The data derive from a study of blood T cell repertoires in COVID-19. Overall study: Samples taken during acute and convalescent COVID-19 were collected in the United States, Italy and Spain.

Sample: peripheral blood. The chain combines TRBV11-3 with TRBJ1-6, with TRBD1 identical over 9 bases. This clonotype was obtained from a man between 60 and 75 years old with acute or convalescent COVID-19. The CDR3 coding sequence is TGTGCCAGCAGCTTAGATGGCCACGGGTACGGGACAGGGAATTCACCCCTCCACTTT. Amino acids: CASSLDGHGYGTGNSPLHF.